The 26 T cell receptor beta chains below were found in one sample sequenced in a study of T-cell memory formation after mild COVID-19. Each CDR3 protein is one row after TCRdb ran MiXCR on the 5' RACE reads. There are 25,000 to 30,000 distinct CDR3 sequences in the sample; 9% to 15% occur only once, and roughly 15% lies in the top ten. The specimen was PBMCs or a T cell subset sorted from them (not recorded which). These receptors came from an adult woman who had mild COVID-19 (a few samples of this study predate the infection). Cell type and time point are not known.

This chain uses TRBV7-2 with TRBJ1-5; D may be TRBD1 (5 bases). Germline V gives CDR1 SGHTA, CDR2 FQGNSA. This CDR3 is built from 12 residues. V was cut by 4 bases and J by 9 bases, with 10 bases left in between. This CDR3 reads CASSWGGGPQHF. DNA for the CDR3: TGTGCCAGCAGCTGGGGTGGGGGGCCCCAGCATTTT.

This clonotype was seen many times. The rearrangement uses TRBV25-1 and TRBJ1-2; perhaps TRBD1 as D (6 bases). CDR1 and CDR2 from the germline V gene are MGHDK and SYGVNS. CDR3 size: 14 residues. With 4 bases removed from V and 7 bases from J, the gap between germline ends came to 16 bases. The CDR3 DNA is TGTGCCAGCAGTGTATCAGGGGTCGCAAGTGGCTACACCTTC. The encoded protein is CASSVSGVASGYTF.

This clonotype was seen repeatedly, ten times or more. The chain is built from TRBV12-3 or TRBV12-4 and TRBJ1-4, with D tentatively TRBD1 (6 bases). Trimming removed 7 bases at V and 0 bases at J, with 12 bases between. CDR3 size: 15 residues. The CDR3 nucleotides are TGTGCCAGCACTGCCAGGGGTCCAACTAATGAAAAACTGTTTTTT. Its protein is CASTARGPTNEKLFF.

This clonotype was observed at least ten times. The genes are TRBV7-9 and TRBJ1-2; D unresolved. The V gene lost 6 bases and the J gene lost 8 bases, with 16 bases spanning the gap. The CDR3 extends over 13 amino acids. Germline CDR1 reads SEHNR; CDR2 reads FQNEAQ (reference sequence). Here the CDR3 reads CASSPSGVRGYTF. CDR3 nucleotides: TGTGCCAGCAGTCCCTCTGGGGTAAGGGGCTACACCTTC.

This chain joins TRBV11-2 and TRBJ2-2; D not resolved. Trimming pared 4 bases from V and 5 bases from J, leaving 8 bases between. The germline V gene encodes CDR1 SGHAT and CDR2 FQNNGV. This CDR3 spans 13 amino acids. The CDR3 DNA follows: TGTGCCAGCAGCTCCCACTGGACCGGGGAGCTGTTTTTT. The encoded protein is CASSSHWTGELFF.

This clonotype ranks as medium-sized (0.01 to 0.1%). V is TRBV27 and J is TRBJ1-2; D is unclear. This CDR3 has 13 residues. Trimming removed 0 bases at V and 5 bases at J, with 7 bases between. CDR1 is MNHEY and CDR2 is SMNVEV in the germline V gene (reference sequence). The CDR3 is CASSLSGLYGYTF. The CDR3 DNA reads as TGTGCCAGCAGTTTATCAGGGCTATATGGCTACACCTTC.

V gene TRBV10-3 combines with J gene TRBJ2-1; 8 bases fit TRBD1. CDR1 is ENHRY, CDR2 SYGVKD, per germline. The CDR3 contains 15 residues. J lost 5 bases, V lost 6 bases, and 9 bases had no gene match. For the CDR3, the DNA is TGTGCCATCAGGCAACAGGGGGTAACGGACAATGAGCAGTTCTTC. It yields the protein CAIRQQGVTDNEQFF.

The CDR3 protein is CASSQGYSGGADTQYF. Written as DNA, the CDR3 is TGTGCCAGCAGCCAAGGATATAGCGGGGGGGCAGATACGCAGTATTTT. The chain is built from TRBV14 and TRBJ2-3; TRBD2 matches 11 bases. V was pared by 1 base and J by 4 bases, with 4 bases of the junction left unmatched. This CDR3 is 16 amino acids long. Germline V lookup: CDR1 SGHDN, CDR2 FVKESK.

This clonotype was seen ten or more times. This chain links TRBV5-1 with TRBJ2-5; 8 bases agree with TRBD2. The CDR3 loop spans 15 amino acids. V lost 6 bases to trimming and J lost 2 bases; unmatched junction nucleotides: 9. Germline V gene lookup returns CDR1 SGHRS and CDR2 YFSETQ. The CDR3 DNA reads TGCGCCAGCAAATTTAGCGGGGCATCTCAAGAGACCCAGTACTTC. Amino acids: CASKFSGASQETQYF.

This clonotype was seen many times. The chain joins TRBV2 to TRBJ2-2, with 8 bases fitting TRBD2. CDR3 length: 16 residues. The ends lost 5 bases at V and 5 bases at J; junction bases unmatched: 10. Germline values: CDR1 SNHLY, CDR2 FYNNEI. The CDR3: CASSLVGTSRTGELFF. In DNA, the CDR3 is TGTGCCAGCAGTCTCGTAGGGACTAGTCGAACCGGGGAGCTGTTTTTT.

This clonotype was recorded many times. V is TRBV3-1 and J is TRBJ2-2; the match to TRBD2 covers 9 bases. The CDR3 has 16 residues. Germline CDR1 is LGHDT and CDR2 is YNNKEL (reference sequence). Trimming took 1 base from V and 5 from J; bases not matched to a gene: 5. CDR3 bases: TGTGCCAGCAGCCAAGCAGCTAGCGGGGTGACCGGGGAGCTGTTTTTT. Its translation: CASSQAASGVTGELFF.

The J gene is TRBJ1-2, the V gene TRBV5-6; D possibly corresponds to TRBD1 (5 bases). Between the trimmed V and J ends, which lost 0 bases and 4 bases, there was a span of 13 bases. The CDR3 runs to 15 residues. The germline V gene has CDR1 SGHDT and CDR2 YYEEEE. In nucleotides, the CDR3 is TGTGCCAGCAGCTTGGGTCCGGGGGTTTCCTATGGCTACACCTTC. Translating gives CASSLGPGVSYGYTF.

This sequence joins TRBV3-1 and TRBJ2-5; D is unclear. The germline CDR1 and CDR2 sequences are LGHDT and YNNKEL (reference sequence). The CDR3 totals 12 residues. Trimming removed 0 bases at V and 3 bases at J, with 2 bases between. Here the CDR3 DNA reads TGTGCCAGCAGCCAAGAAAAAGAGACCCAGTACTTC. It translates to CASSQEKETQYF.

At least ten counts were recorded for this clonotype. In DNA, the CDR3 is TGCGCCAGCAGCTTGGAGTCGATGGAAAAACTGTTTTTT. Protein sequence: CASSLESMEKLFF. The chain is built from TRBV5-1 and TRBJ1-4; D ambiguous. The CDR3 extends over 13 amino acids. The ends were cut back, 0 bases at V and 8 bases at J, with 8 bases in the middle. Germline V lookup: CDR1 SGHRS, CDR2 YFSETQ.

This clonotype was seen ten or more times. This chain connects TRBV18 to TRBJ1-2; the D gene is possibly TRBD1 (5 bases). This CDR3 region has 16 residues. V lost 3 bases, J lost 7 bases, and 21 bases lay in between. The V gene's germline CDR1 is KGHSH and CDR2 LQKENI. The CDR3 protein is CASSPTAGQGYGGYTF. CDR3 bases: TGTGCCAGCTCACCCACCGCGGGGCAGGGCTATGGTGGCTACACCTTC.

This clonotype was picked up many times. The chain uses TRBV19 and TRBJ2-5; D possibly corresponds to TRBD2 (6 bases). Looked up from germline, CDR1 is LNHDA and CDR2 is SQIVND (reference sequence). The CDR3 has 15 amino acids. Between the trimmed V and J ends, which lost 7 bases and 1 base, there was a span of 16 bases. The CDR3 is CASKDGGGIQETQYF. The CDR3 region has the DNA TGTGCCAGTAAAGATGGAGGAGGGATCCAAGAGACCCAGTACTTC.

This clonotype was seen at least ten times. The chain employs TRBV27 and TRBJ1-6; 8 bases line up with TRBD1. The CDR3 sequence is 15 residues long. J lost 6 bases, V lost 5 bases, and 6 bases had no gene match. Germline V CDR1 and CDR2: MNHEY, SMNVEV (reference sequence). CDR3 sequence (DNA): TGTGCCAGCAGTCGGCAGGGGGCGGGTAATTCACCCCTCCACTTT. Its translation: CASSRQGAGNSPLHF.

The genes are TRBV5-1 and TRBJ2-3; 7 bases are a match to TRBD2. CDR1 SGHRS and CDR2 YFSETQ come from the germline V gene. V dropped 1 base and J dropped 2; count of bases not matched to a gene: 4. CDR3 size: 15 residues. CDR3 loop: CASSLSGTNTDTQYF. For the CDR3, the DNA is TGCGCCAGCAGCTTGAGCGGGACTAACACAGATACGCAGTATTTT.

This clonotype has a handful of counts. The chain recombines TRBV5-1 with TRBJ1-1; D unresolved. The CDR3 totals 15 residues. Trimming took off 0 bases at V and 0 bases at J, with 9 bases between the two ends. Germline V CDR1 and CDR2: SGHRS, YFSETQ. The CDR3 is CASSLETTVNTEAFF. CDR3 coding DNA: TGCGCCAGCAGCTTGGAGACAACAGTGAACACTGAAGCTTTCTTT. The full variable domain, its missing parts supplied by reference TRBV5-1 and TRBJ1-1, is KAGVTQTPRYLIKTRGQQVTLSCSPISGHRSVSWYQQTPGQGLQFLFEYFSETQRNKGNFPGRFSGRQFSNSRSEMNVSTLELGDSALYLCASSLETTVNTEAFFGQGTRLTVV.

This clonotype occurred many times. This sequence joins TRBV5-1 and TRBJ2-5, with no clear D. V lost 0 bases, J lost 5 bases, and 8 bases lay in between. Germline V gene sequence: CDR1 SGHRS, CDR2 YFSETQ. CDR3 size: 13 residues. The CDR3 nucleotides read TGCGCCAGCAGCTTGGAACATCTCGAGACCCAGTACTTC. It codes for CASSLEHLETQYF.

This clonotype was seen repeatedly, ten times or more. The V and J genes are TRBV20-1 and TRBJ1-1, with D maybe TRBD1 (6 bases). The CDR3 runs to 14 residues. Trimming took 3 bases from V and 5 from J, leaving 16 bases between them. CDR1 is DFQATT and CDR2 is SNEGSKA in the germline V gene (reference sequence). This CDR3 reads CSASRGGSGTEAFF. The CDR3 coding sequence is TGCAGTGCTAGTCGAGGGGGGTCAGGGACTGAAGCTTTCTTT.

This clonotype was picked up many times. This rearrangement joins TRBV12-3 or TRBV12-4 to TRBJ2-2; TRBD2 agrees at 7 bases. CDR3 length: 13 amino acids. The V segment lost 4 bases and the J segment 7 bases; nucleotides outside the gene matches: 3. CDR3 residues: CASSWRGSGELFF. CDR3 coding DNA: TGTGCCAGCAGTTGGCGGGGGAGCGGGGAGCTGTTTTTT.

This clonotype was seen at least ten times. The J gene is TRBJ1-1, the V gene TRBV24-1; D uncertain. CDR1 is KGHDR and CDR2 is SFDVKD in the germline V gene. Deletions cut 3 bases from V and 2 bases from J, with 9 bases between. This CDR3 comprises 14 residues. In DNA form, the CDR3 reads TGTGCCACCAGTGATCCAACCTCCAACACTGAAGCTTTCTTT. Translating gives CATSDPTSNTEAFF.

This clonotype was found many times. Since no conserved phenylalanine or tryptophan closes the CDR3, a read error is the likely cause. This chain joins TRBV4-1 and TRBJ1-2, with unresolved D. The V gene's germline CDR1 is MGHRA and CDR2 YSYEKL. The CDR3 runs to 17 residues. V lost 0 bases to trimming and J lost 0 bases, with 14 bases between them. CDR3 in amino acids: CASSQEFFRGPNYGYTL. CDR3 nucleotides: TGCGCCAGCAGCCAAGAGTTTTTTCGCGGGCCTAACTATGGCTACACCCTC.

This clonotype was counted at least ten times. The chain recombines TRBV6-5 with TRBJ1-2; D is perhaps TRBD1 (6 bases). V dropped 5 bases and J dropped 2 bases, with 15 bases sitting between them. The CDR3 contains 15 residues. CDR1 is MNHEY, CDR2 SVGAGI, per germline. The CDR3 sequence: CASSLTLQGNYGYTF. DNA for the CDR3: TGTGCCAGCAGTCTCACCCTACAGGGAAACTATGGCTACACCTTC.

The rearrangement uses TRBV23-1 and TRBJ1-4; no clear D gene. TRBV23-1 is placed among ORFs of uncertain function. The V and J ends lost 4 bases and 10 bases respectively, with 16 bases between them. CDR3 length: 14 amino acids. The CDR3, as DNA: TGCGCCAGCAGTCTTACTACGCATTGGAGAAAACTGTTTTTT. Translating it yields CASSLTTHWRKLFF.